This T cell receptor (beta chain) stems from a study of glioma-infiltrating T cells. This clonotype occurred many times. What it recognizes is unknown. Study results and caveats: Above-expected tissue-blood divergence occurred in all gliomas, most in low-grade ones.

Losses at the gene ends were 2 bases for V and 1 base for J; bases not matched to a gene: 11. From germline, CDR1 is MNHEY and CDR2 SVGEGT. The CDR3 loop spans 17 amino acids. Using RNA template, CDR3s of TCR alpha and beta were amplified with iRepertoire arm-PCR. Tissue mRNA or PBMC total RNA, roughly 90-450 ng, went into one-step reverse transcription and amplification. TCRdb used MiXCR to reprocess the multiplex PCR reads, holding one entry per CDR3 protein. Of 100,000 to 150,000 distinct CDR3 sequences in the sample, approximately 25% were seen once. Sequencing input: glioma tissue, nonneoplastic brain tissue, or PBMCs (not recorded which). The TCR was taken from a human donor with low-grade glioma or glioblastoma, undergoing nonglioma brain surgery, or in good health (not recorded which). The chain couples TRBV6-2 or TRBV6-3 to TRBJ2-7; 7 bases match TRBD2. The CDR3 here is CASSYPSAGTISYEQYF. CDR3 bases: TGTGCCAGCAGTTACCCTTCGGCCGGGACTATATCCTACGAGCAGTACTTC.